The rows below give T cell receptor beta chains drawn from one sample of a study of blood T cell repertoires in COVID-19. The assay was immunoSEQ multiplex PCR, and TCRdb's table has in-frame clones only and misses some. Among some 190,000 clones listed, about 80% were seen once. Material for sequencing was peripheral blood. The receptors were sampled from a woman aged 45-60 years with active or convalescent COVID-19. Both conserved end residues are part of each CDR3. D genes are given only for firm matches. Clone sizes are given selectively: once, few, many, or a class where the clone is expanded.

>TRBJ2-5|.|.|TRBV19
TGTGCCAGTAGTATGTGGCAGGTGAGGGCCCCAGAGACCCAGTACTTC
CASSMWQVRAPETQYF
>TRBJ1-3|few|.|TRBV29-1
TGCAGCGTTGAAGAGGGGCCCCTCTCTGGAAACACCATATATTTT
CSVEEGPLSGNTIYF
>TRBJ2-5|.|TRBD1|TRBV28
TGTGCCAGCAGTTCCCCCAGGGGGCGGACCCAAGAGACCCAGTACTTC
CASSSPRGRTQETQYF
>TRBJ2-3|.|.|TRBV10-3
TGTGCCATCAGTGCTGCAGATACGCAGTATTTT
CAISAADTQYF
>TRBJ2-1|.|TRBD2|TRBV19
TGTGCCAGTGGGGGGAAGAAGGGACTAGCGGTTTACAATGAGCAGTTCTTC
CASGGKKGLAVYNEQFF
>TRBJ1-6|.|.|TRBV11-3
TGTGCCAGCAGCTTAGCGAGGAATTCACCCCTCCACTTT
CASSLARNSPLHF
>TRBJ2-7|.|TRBD2|TRBV6-5
TGTGCCAGCAGTTTTCTAGCGGGAGGGACCTACGAGCAGTACTTC
CASSFLAGGTYEQYF
>TRBJ1-5|.|TRBD1|TRBV19
TGTGCCAGTAGTATAGGAACGACAGGGTGGGATCAGCCCCAGCATTTT
CASSIGTTGWDQPQHF
>TRBJ1-1|.|.|TRBV19
TGTGCCAGTAGTATGGGCCAGGTATACATGAACACTGAAGCTTTCTTT
CASSMGQVYMNTEAFF
>TRBJ2-7|few|.|TRBV3-1/TRBV3-2
TGTGCCAGCAGCCCTTCGGGTCAGAACGAGCAGTACTTC
CASSPSGQNEQYF
>TRBJ1-2|.|.|TRBV5-1
TGCGCCAGCAGCTTAAGGGACACAAATCTCTATGGCTACACCTTC
CASSLRDTNLYGYTF
>TRBJ1-1|.|TRBD1|TRBV28
TGTGCCAGCAGTTTATGGCAGGGGGGATTTCCCACTGAAGCTTTCTTT
CASSLWQGGFPTEAFF
>TRBJ2-5|.|.|TRBV30
TGTGCCTGGAGTGCCGGGACTCGACAAGAGACCCAGTACTTC
CAWSAGTRQETQYF
>TRBJ1-1|.|.|TRBV11-2
TGTGCCAGCAGCTTGGGACACGTAAACACTGAAGCTTTCTTT
CASSLGHVNTEAFF
>TRBJ2-7|.|TRBD1|TRBV6-1
TGTGCCAGCAGCGGGGACAGCTCCTACGAGCAGTACTTC
CASSGDSSYEQYF
>TRBJ2-1|.|TRBD2|TRBV7-2
TGTGCCAGCAGCTTAGGCCCGGAGCGGGGGGAGTTCTTC
CASSLGPERGEFF
>TRBJ1-2|.|.|TRBV19
TGTGCCAGTAGAGCTACAGACAACAGGGTTGGAGGCTACACCTTC
CASRATDNRVGGYTF
>TRBJ2-7|many|TRBD1|TRBV28
TGTGCCAGCAGTTTTCTCAGGGGGCGGGAGCAGTACTTC
CASSFLRGREQYF
>TRBJ1-2|.|TRBD1|TRBV19
TGTGCCAGTAGTCCTTCCAGGGGGTACTATGGCTACACCTTC
CASSPSRGYYGYTF
>TRBJ1-5|once|.|TRBV19
TGTGCCAGTAGTATTTGGGGAGGGGGGAGCAATCAGCCCCAGCATTTT
CASSIWGGGSNQPQHF
>TRBJ2-2|.|TRBD2|TRBV5-4
TGTGCCAGCAGCTTGGCCCGGAGCGGGAGTGGCACCGGGGAGCTGTTTTTT
CASSLARSGSGTGELFF
>TRBJ2-3|.|TRBD1|TRBV5-1
TGCGCCAGCAGCTTAAGCGGGACAGGGGGGCAAGATACGCAGTATTTT
CASSLSGTGGQDTQYF
>TRBJ2-3|.|TRBD1|TRBV27
TGTGCCAGCAGTCCCCGGACAGGGGGCTCAGATACGCAGTATTTT
CASSPRTGGSDTQYF
>TRBJ2-7|.|.|TRBV24-1
TGTGCCACCAGTGAGTCGGGGGGCTTTTACGAGCAGTACTTC
CATSESGGFYEQYF
>TRBJ2-5|.|TRBD2|TRBV11-2
TGTGCCAGCAGCTTAGGGGCCGGACTAGTCCGAGAGACCCAGTACTTC
CASSLGAGLVRETQYF
>TRBJ2-7|.|TRBD2|TRBV6-2/TRBV6-3
TGTGCCAGCAGCCTCCTCCCGCTAGCGGGGGTCGTGGAGCAGTACTTC
CASSLLPLAGVVEQYF
>TRBJ1-4|few|TRBD1|TRBV6-4
TGTGCCAGCAGGGAACAGGGGCCTAATGAAAAACTGTTTTTT
CASREQGPNEKLFF
>TRBJ1-3|.|.|TRBV2
TGTGCCAGCAGTGGCATCGGGGGGGCAGGAGGAAACACCATATATTTT
CASSGIGGAGGNTIYF
>TRBJ1-1|.|TRBD1|TRBV4-1
TGCGCCAGCAGCCAACGGACAGGGGGGAATGGCACTGAAGCTTTCTTT
CASSQRTGGNGTEAFF
>TRBJ2-1|.|.|TRBV29-1
TGCAGCGTTGAAGTTTCAGGTTTTCGTCTGTCCGTTAAGTTGTACAATGAGCAGTTCTTC
CSVEVSGFRLSVKLYNEQFF
>TRBJ1-1|.|.|TRBV18
TGTGCCAGCTCCCCGATGGCAGGGCAATTGAACACTGAAGCTTTCTTT
CASSPMAGQLNTEAFF
>TRBJ1-5|.|.|TRBV27
TGTGCCAGCAGTCCTCGACAGCTACGCAATCAGCCCCAGCATTTT
CASSPRQLRNQPQHF
>TRBJ1-1|.|.|TRBV18
TGTGCCAGCTCACCACGGGAACAGGGATGGGACACTGAAGCTTTCTTT
CASSPREQGWDTEAFF
>TRBJ2-3|.|TRBD2|TRBV6-2/TRBV6-3
TGTGCCAGCAGTTACGGGCGGGGGGTTAAAGATACGCAGTATTTT
CASSYGRGVKDTQYF
>TRBJ1-2|.|TRBD1|TRBV29-1
TGCAGCGTCGAGACAGGGCTCTATGGCTACACCTTC
CSVETGLYGYTF
>TRBJ2-3|.|TRBD1|TRBV27
TGTGCCAGCGGCTTAGACAGGGTGCGCGCAGATACGCAGTATTTT
CASGLDRVRADTQYF
>TRBJ1-2|many|.|TRBV4-3
TGCGCCAGCAGCCAAGAGGATAAGACAGGCTCATATGGCTACACCTTC
CASSQEDKTGSYGYTF
>TRBJ1-6|.|.|TRBV18
TGTGCCAGCTCACAAGATACAGCAAATTCACCCCTCCACTTT
CASSQDTANSPLHF
>TRBJ1-4|.|.|TRBV19
TGTGCCAGTACCAACCCTCGAGGGGGTGCTAATGAAAAACTGTTTTTT
CASTNPRGGANEKLFF
>TRBJ1-3|.|.|TRBV7-2
TGTGCCAGCAGCTTAGTGAGGGGGTTCGGAAACACCATATATTTT
CASSLVRGFGNTIYF
>TRBJ2-7|few|TRBD2|TRBV7-2
TGTGCCAGCAGCTTCGAGGGAGGGCGCGAGCAGTACTTC
CASSFEGGREQYF
>TRBJ1-5|once|TRBD1|TRBV29-1
TGCAGCGTTGGGGTGGGACAGGGTAGCAATCAGCCCCAGCATTTT
CSVGVGQGSNQPQHF
>TRBJ1-1|.|.|TRBV25-1
TGTGCCAGCAGTGATCTACGAGGGAACATGAACACTGAAGCTTTCTTT
CASSDLRGNMNTEAFF
>TRBJ1-2|.|.|TRBV30
TGTGCCTGGAGTGTACACGACGGGAACTATGGCTACACCTTC
CAWSVHDGNYGYTF
>TRBJ2-5|.|TRBD1|TRBV28
TGTGCCAGCACCCATTTAGGACAGGTGGGAGAGACCCAGTACTTC
CASTHLGQVGETQYF
>TRBJ2-7|.|.|TRBV6-9
TGTGCCAGCAGCAAAACCCGAGACAGGCCCACCTACGAGCAGTACTTC
CASSKTRDRPTYEQYF
>TRBJ2-1|once|TRBD2|TRBV9
TGTGCCAGCAGTTCGAGCGGGGCCTCCTACAATGAGCAGTTCTTC
CASSSSGASYNEQFF